This TCR beta chain emerged from a study of T cells in Graves' hyperthyroidism and ophthalmopathy. Researchers amplified the TCR beta CDR3 regions from RNA transcripts. First-round RT-PCR with HTBI primers amplified the TCR CDR3 region. TCRdb reprocessed the multiplex PCR reads with MiXCR, giving one entry per CDR3 protein. The sample shows 300,000 to 450,000 distinct CDR3 sequences, around a sixth of them seen only once. This CDR3 spans 13 amino acids. CDR1 MNHNS and CDR2 SASEGT come from the germline V gene. The ends were cut back, 8 bases at V and 0 bases at J, with 5 bases in the middle. Uncontrolled infection, other autoimmune disease, pregnancy or lactation excluded patients. Clinical symptoms, serum thyroxine and TRAb, thyroid ultrasound and orbital computed tomography together formed the diagnostic basis. The PBMCs studied were ones that came from about 9.9 ml fresh peripheral blood.

This receptor was taken from a man younger than 35 with Graves' ophthalmopathy. The specimen sequenced was blood. The V gene is TRBV6-1, the J gene TRBJ2-6, with D unclear. The chain's CDR3 is CASVSSGANVLTF. For the CDR3, the DNA is TGTGCCAGCGTATCCTCTGGGGCCAACGTCCTGACTTTC.